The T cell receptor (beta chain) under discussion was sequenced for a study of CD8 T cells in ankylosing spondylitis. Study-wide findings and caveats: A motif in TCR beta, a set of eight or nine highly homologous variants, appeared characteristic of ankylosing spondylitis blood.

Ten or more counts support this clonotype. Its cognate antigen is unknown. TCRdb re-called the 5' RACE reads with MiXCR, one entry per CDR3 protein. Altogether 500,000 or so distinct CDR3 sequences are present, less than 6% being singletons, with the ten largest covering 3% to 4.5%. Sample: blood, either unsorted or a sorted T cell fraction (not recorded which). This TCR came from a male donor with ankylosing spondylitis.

The CDR3 reads CASSIGRGPKNTEAFF. DNA of the CDR3: TGTGCCAGTAGTATAGGTAGGGGGCCAAAGAACACTGAAGCTTTCTTT. V usage is TRBV19 and J usage is TRBJ1-1; TRBD1 matches 7 bases. V lost 1 base to trimming and J lost 1 base; unmatched junction nucleotides: 6. There are 16 residues in the CDR3. The germline gives CDR1 LNHDA, CDR2 SQIVND (reference sequence).